The following is a T cell receptor (beta chain) sequence with its context. Using immunoSEQ multiplex PCR, the repertoire was profiled, and TCRdb retains in-frame clones only, with some absent. The table includes some 200,000 clones, 65% to 85% detected once. The sample belongs to a study of blood T cell repertoires in COVID-19. Across the study: In each case, the material was cDNA or gDNA derived from T cells, B-cell-depleted T cells, or PBMCs.

Germline lookup yields CDR1 LNHDA and CDR2 SQIVND (reference sequence). The CDR3 runs to 12 residues. Trimming cost V 7 bases and J 8 bases; bases outside gene matches: 3. The V call is TRBV19, the J call TRBJ1-2, with 11 nucleotides matching TRBD1. Sequenced: peripheral blood. This clonotype originated in a woman younger than 45 with COVID-19, enrolled during active disease. The DNA of the CDR3 is TGTGCCAGTAAGGACAGGGGGCAAGGCTACACCTTC. Translation gives CASKDRGQGYTF.